The following is a T cell receptor beta chain sequence with its context. Its antigen remains undetermined. No quality values exist for individual bases; no much larger clone is one base distant. The record originates from a study of blood T cell repertoires in COVID-19 (dated by TCRdb to the early 2020s). Concerning the study at large: The collaborator samples originated in the United States, Italy and Spain and spanned the acute and convalescent phases of COVID-19. The prospective study material was composed of cDNA or gDNA derived from T cells, B-cell-depleted T cells, or PBMCs. Subjects who had been exposed to COVID-19, were actively infected with it, or had recovered from it provided the deeply sampled blood TCRbeta repertoires that made up the dataset. Sample metadata almost always included a de-identified subject ID, COVID-19 status, age in years and sex. Where HLA class I and class II types were available, the types were taken from metadata supplied by the sample provider, not from assay-based typing. The samples were drawn from the first 160 participants of the ongoing ImmuneRACE study and from 1,254 subjects provided by 6 global collaborators. The repertoires were released in a freely available public database meant as a resource for research on the immune response to SARS-CoV-2. Overall study outcomes, separate from this receptor: The quantity of clinical and demographic metadata differed by source and by participant and was supplied without curation.

The immunoSEQ Assay, a bias-controlled multiplex PCR, was used to amplify TCRbeta CDR3 regions from genomic DNA. In the source study's methods: The number of nucleated cells in each sample was estimated by amplification of reference gene primers within the assay. Sequence reads were collapsed and filtered to measure the absolute abundance of every unique TCRbeta CDR3 rearrangement. For each sample, productive Simpson clonality was calculated by taking the square root of Simpson's diversity index across productive rearrangements. TCRdb provides this immuneACCESS table in a form limited to in-frame rearrangements. Some clones are lacking; in checked studies, under half of them reflect an unresolved V gene, and why the rest are absent is not known. The V and J calls and clone size come from that table; D and trimming were worked out from the DNA. The sample data list about 100,000 clones, and 90% of these were observed just once. The ten largest clones capture more than 6% of the sample.

In Seattle, one collaborating source enrolled patients while the infection was active and tracked those patients longitudinally over the course of disease. Whole blood was collected in K2EDTA tubes by collaborating institutions according to the institutions' own protocols. For TCRbeta analysis, collaborator samples were shipped as frozen whole blood, as isolated PBMCs, or as DNA extracted from either sample type. The clonotype comes from a man between 18 and 29 years old with COVID-19, enrolled during active disease. Material: peripheral blood.

Here is the DNA: TGCGCCAGCAGCCATTTGGACAGTAGGGGAGGCTACACCTTC. This gives the protein CASSHLDSRGGYTF. The chain employs TRBV4-1 and TRBJ1-2, with TRBD1 tentatively as D gene (6 bases match). Measured from the cysteine to the phenylalanine, the CDR3 is 14 residues long. Solely the CDR3 DNA is kept, with 42 bases framed from the first base. According to the germline V gene, CDR1 reads MGHRA and CDR2 reads YSYEKL. V and J are truncated by 3 bases and 8 bases respectively, leaving an intervening sequence of 16 bases.